A single sample gave rise to the 18 T cell receptor beta chains below, sequenced in a study of T-cell memory formation after mild COVID-19. Each CDR3 protein is one row after TCRdb ran MiXCR on the 5' RACE reads. The sample lists over 150,000 distinct CDR3 sequences; approximately 18% were seen once. The sequencing sample was made of PBMCs or a T cell subset sorted from them (not recorded which). Every receptor here comes from a man younger than 35 who had mild COVID-19 (a few samples of this study predate the infection). Cell type and time point are not known.

This chain uses TRBV10-3 with TRBJ1-4; D call uncertain. Germline CDR1 reads ENHRY; CDR2 reads SYGVKD. V was pared by 2 bases and J by 8 bases, with 9 bases between. The CDR3 totals 13 residues. This CDR3 reads CAISEGVIEKLFF. Here the CDR3 DNA reads TGTGCCATCAGTGAGGGCGTCATAGAAAAACTGTTTTTT.

The CDR3 DNA reads TGTGCCAGCTCACCTTGGGGGTTGGGCACTGAAGCTTTCTTT. This sequence encodes CASSPWGLGTEAFF. The V call is TRBV18, the J call TRBJ1-1; maybe TRBD1 (5 bases). In germline, CDR1 is KGHSH, CDR2 LQKENI. Trimming removed 3 bases at V and 4 bases at J, with 12 bases between. The CDR3 loop spans 14 amino acids.

This clonotype turned up a few times. The rearrangement joins TRBV6-1 to TRBJ2-7, with D unresolved. This CDR3 comprises 15 residues. Trimming removed 3 bases at V and 0 bases at J, with 12 bases between. Germline loops: CDR1 MNHNS, CDR2 SASEGT. CDR3 loop: CASSDPQRSSYEQYF. CDR3 bases: TGTGCCAGCAGTGACCCGCAGAGGAGCTCCTACGAGCAGTACTTC.

CDR3 bases: TGTGCCAGCAGCTTACTTGGTGCGGGGGCGACAGATACGCAGTATTTT. It translates to CASSLLGAGATDTQYF. The V and J genes are TRBV11-2 and TRBJ2-3, with D maybe TRBD2 (7 bases). Germline CDR1 reads SGHAT; CDR2 reads FQNNGV. This CDR3 has 16 amino acids. V lost 2 bases and J 3 bases, leaving 15 bases between the germline ends.

The chain links TRBV20-1 to TRBJ2-4, with unresolved D. The germline V and J ends were trimmed by 6 bases and 9 bases, with 21 bases remaining between them. The CDR3 runs 14 residues. From germline, CDR1 is DFQATT and CDR2 SNEGSKA (reference sequence). Here the CDR3 DNA reads TGCAGTGCGACGTATCGTATGGGATTTGGCATTCAGTACTTC. Translated, it gives CSATYRMGFGIQYF.

The table lists this clonotype with many counts. The chain is built from TRBV6-2 or TRBV6-3 and TRBJ2-1; a possible D gene is TRBD2 (6 bases). V dropped 2 bases and J dropped 9 bases, with 11 bases sitting between them. CDR1 is MNHEY, CDR2 SVGEGT, per germline. This CDR3 spans 13 amino acids. In DNA form, the CDR3 reads TGTGCCAGCAGTTACGTGGGGGGTAGTGAGCAGTTCTTC. Protein: CASSYVGGSEQFF.

This sequence joins TRBV6-5 and TRBJ2-1; 7 bases map to TRBD1. The CDR3 length is 14 residues. Germline assignment: CDR1 MNHEY and CDR2 SVGAGI. V lost 8 bases to trimming and J lost 5 bases; unmatched junction nucleotides: 9. CDR3 residues: CASGKLTGNNEQFF. The CDR3 region has the DNA TGTGCCAGCGGAAAACTGACAGGGAACAATGAGCAGTTCTTC.

This clonotype was counted only a few times. The chain is built from TRBV25-1 and TRBJ2-3; a possible D gene is TRBD1 (5 bases). Germline V lookup: CDR1 MGHDK, CDR2 SYGVNS. V lost 5 bases, J lost 4 bases, and 22 bases lay in between. The CDR3 contains 17 residues. The CDR3 region is CASSQRTVGEGADTQYF. CDR3 nucleotide sequence: TGTGCCAGCAGTCAGAGGACCGTAGGGGAAGGAGCAGATACGCAGTATTTT.

This chain joins TRBV6-5 and TRBJ2-3; D uncertain. The CDR3 is 15 amino acids. V lost 2 bases and J lost 3, with 12 bases in between. Germline assignment: CDR1 MNHEY and CDR2 SVGAGI. The CDR3 here is CASSYMGSDTDTQYF. In nucleotides, the CDR3 is TGTGCCAGCAGTTACATGGGTAGTGATACAGATACGCAGTATTTT.

This clonotype was observed a few times. In DNA form, the CDR3 reads TGTGCCAGCAGCTTAGGGGTTATAAGGGCCCAGTACTTC. Protein product: CASSLGVIRAQYF. The J gene is TRBJ2-5, the V gene TRBV7-2; unclear D gene. CDR3 size: 13 residues. Germline V gene lookup returns CDR1 SGHTA and CDR2 FQGNSA. Deletions cut 1 base from V and 9 bases from J, with 12 bases between.

The CDR3 nucleotides are TGTGCCAGCAGTGGGATCCAGACAGGGTTGACCGGGGAGCTGTTTTTT. Protein sequence: CASSGIQTGLTGELFF. V and J are TRBV6-1 and TRBJ2-2; the match to TRBD1 covers 7 bases. Trimming removed 4 bases from V and 5 bases from J; junction bases left unmatched: 10. The germline gives CDR1 MNHNS, CDR2 SASEGT. This CDR3 has 16 amino acids.

This chain links TRBV7-9 with TRBJ2-5, with D unresolved. The CDR3 is made up of 13 amino acids. The germline V and J ends were trimmed by 2 bases and 4 bases, with 8 bases remaining between them. The germline V gene encodes CDR1 SEHNR and CDR2 FQNEAQ (reference sequence). The DNA of the CDR3 is TGTGCCAGCAGCTTATTTTCGACAGAGACCCAGTACTTC. Translated: CASSLFSTETQYF. Using reference TRBV7-9 and TRBJ2-5 for the parts outside the CDR3, the full variable domain is DTGVSQNPRHKITKRGQNVTFRCDPISEHNRLYWYRQTLGQGPEFLTYFQNEAQLEKSRLLSDRFSAERPKGSFSTLEIQRTEQGDSAMYLCASSLFSTETQYFGPGTRLLVL.

The chain couples TRBV14 to TRBJ2-2; the D gene is possibly TRBD1 (5 bases). Germline V CDR1 and CDR2: SGHDN, FVKESK. The CDR3 is made up of 13 amino acids. Trimming took off 4 bases at V and 7 bases at J, with 10 bases between the two ends. The CDR3 DNA is TGTGCCAGCAGCCCCGTAGGGGACGGGGAGCTGTTTTTT. As protein: CASSPVGDGELFF. Full variable domain (missing parts from reference TRBV14 and TRBJ2-2): EAGVTQFPSHSVIEKGQTVTLRCDPISGHDNLYWYRRVMGKEIKFLLHFVKESKQDESGMPNNRFLAERTGGTYSTLKVQPAELEDSGVYFCASSPVGDGELFFGEGSRLTVL.

The rearrangement uses TRBV5-1 and TRBJ1-6; D perhaps matches TRBD1 (5 bases). In germline, CDR1 is SGHRS, CDR2 YFSETQ. V dropped 4 bases and J dropped 7 bases, with 9 bases sitting between them. The CDR3 is made up of 13 amino acids. The CDR3 nucleotides are TGCGCCAGCAGCGCGGGACGGAATTCACCCCTCCACTTT. Translated, it gives CASSAGRNSPLHF.

The CDR3 sequence: CASTPGEAGANVLTF. The CDR3 bases are TGTGCCAGCACCCCGGGGGAGGCTGGGGCCAACGTCCTGACTTTC. The chain carries TRBV7-9 and TRBJ2-6, with D tentatively TRBD2 (6 bases). The V end lost 7 bases, the J end lost 2 bases, and 12 bases lay between the germline ends. This CDR3 contains 15 residues. Germline CDR1 is SEHNR and CDR2 is FQNEAQ (reference sequence).

This clonotype was recorded a few times. V is TRBV4-1 and J is TRBJ2-5; 7 nucleotides match TRBD1. CDR3 size: 14 residues. V shed 4 bases and J 1 base; nucleotides not matched to a gene: 3. The V gene's germline CDR1 is MGHRA and CDR2 YSYEKL. Here the CDR3 reads CASSLGQTQETQYF. Here the CDR3 DNA reads TGCGCCAGCAGCCTGGGACAGACCCAAGAGACCCAGTACTTC.

The rearrangement uses TRBV4-3 and TRBJ2-5; D uncertain. CDR3 length: 14 residues. From germline, CDR1 is LGHNA and CDR2 YSLEER. The germline V and J ends were trimmed by 4 bases and 2 bases, with 11 bases remaining between them. The CDR3 DNA reads as TGCGCCAGCAGCCGGACCGGGTCACAAGAGACCCAGTACTTC. It is translated as CASSRTGSQETQYF.

This clonotype was counted only a few times. The chain combines TRBV24-1 with TRBJ2-2, with D unclear. The germline V gene encodes CDR1 KGHDR and CDR2 SFDVKD. The CDR3 is 14 amino acids. Trimming left V 0 bases short and J 6 bases short, with 7 bases between. CDR3 coding DNA: TGTGCCACCAGTGATTTGTTTGAGGCCGGGGAGCTGTTTTTT. Protein: CATSDLFEAGELFF.